The entry that follows covers one TCR beta chain sequence. The data stem from a study of blood T cell repertoires in COVID-19. Turning to the study itself: Italy, Spain and the United States were the sources of the convalescent and acute COVID-19 samples. T cells, B-cell-depleted T cells, or PBMCs supplied cDNA or gDNA.

Germline V gene data show CDR1 as SGHTA and CDR2 as FQGNSA. The V gene end was trimmed by 1 base and the J gene end by 9 bases; junction bases not matched to a gene: 8. CDR3 length: 15 residues. Original handling: It was from reference gene primer amplification that nucleated cell counts were estimated. TCRdb's table, derived via immunoSEQ multiplex PCR, lists solely in-frame clones and lacks some. The DNA gave D and trimming, while V, J and clone size come from that table. The table has some 350,000 clones, around nine tenths seen once. This clonotype originated in a woman under 30 who had recovered from COVID-19. The material sequenced was peripheral blood. The rearrangement uses TRBV7-2 and TRBJ2-1, with 8 bases identical to TRBD1. The CDR3 DNA follows: TGTGCCAGCAGCTTAGTACAGGGGGGAATTGGTGAGCAGTTCTTC. Amino acids: CASSLVQGGIGEQFF.